The 6 T cell receptor beta chains reported below all come from one sample, sequenced in a study of cytomegalovirus exposure and HLA in healthy donors. This table comes from immunoSEQ multiplex PCR, and its TCRdb copy is limited to in-frame clones, with some not included. The sample includes approximately 140,000 clones, 84% of them seen just once. Source material: PBMCs. These receptors were obtained from a woman aged 25 to 39 in good health and CMV-seronegative.

The chain is built from TRBV7-2 and TRBJ1-1; tentative D call: TRBD1 (5 bases). Germline V CDR1 and CDR2: SGHTA, FQGNSA. CDR3 length equals 12 residues. The V gene lost 6 bases and the J gene lost 5 bases, with 10 bases spanning the gap. Here the CDR3 reads CASSIRETEAFF. The DNA of the CDR3 is TGTGCCAGCAGTATCAGGGAAACTGAAGCTTTCTTT. The full variable domain, with the rest looked up from reference TRBV7-2 and TRBJ1-1, is GAGVSQSPSNKVTEKGKDVELRCDPISGHTALYWYRQSLGQGLEFLIYFQGNSAPDKSGLPSDRFSAERTGGSVSTLTIQRTQQEDSAVYLCASSIRETEAFFGQGTRLTVV.

The chain uses TRBV14 and TRBJ2-3; unclear D gene. Germline V CDR1 and CDR2: SGHDN, FVKESK. The CDR3 consists of 14 residues. The V end lost 1 base, the J end lost 4 bases, and 9 bases lay between the germline ends. CDR3 amino acids: CASSQVSRSDTQYF. As DNA, the CDR3 is TGTGCCAGCAGCCAAGTAAGCCGATCAGATACGCAGTATTTT. The entire variable domain, with the rest obtained from reference TRBV14 and TRBJ2-3, is as follows: EAGVTQFPSHSVIEKGQTVTLRCDPISGHDNLYWYRRVMGKEIKFLLHFVKESKQDESGMPNNRFLAERTGGTYSTLKVQPAELEDSGVYFCASSQVSRSDTQYFGPGTRLTVL.

V and J are TRBV5-1 and TRBJ2-2; TRBD2 agrees at 9 bases. CDR1 SGHRS and CDR2 YFSETQ come from the germline V gene. V shed 2 bases, J shed 3 bases, and the junction held 5 bases outside the gene matches. There are 16 residues in the CDR3. The CDR3 here is CASSFLRGGHTGELFF. CDR3 bases: TGCGCCAGCAGCTTTTTGCGGGGGGGCCACACCGGGGAGCTGTTTTTT.

V usage is TRBV5-1 and J usage is TRBJ2-7, with no clear D. There are 13 residues in the CDR3. Germline loops: CDR1 SGHRS, CDR2 YFSETQ. Trimming removed 1 base from V and 0 bases from J, with 5 bases in between. The CDR3, as DNA: TGCGCCAGCAGCTTGACAGACTCCTACGAGCAGTACTTC. Protein sequence: CASSLTDSYEQYF.

V and J are TRBV4-2 and TRBJ2-4, with 7 bases that match TRBD2. Germline CDR1 reads LGHNA; CDR2 reads YNFKEQ. J was trimmed by 3 bases and V by 1 base; bases with no gene match: 9. The CDR3 contains 17 residues. CDR3 coding DNA: TGTGCCAGCAGCCAAGGTCCGGGCGGGGACTACAAAAACATTCAGTACTTC. It specifies CASSQGPGGDYKNIQYF.

This chain uses TRBV18 with TRBJ2-7, with no clear D. Per the germline V gene, CDR1 is KGHSH and CDR2 is LQKENI. There are 14 residues in the CDR3. V shed 3 bases and J shed 3 bases, with 12 bases lying between them. CDR3 sequence (DNA): TGTGCCAGCTCACCCAGCCCGGAGCTCTACGAGCAGTACTTC. This sequence encodes CASSPSPELYEQYF. Full variable domain (missing parts from reference TRBV18 and TRBJ2-7): NAGVMQNPRHLVRRRGQEARLRCSPMKGHSHVYWYRQLPEEGLKFMVYLQKENIIDESGMPKERFSAEFPKEGPSILRIQQVVRGDSAAYFCASSPSPELYEQYFGPGTRLTVT.